The 16 T cell receptor beta chains reported below all come from one sample, sequenced in a study of blood T cell repertoires in COVID-19. Sequenced by immunoSEQ multiplex PCR; TCRdb stores in-frame clones only, minus some. The repertoire has a few hundred thousand clones, 80% to 90% of them found once; the top ten carry roughly 6.5%. Sequenced: peripheral blood. Receptors originate from a young man who had recovered from COVID-19.

The V gene is TRBV9, the J gene TRBJ2-7; 8 bases agree with TRBD2. Unmatched junction bases numbered 7, after V lost 0 bases and J lost 5 bases. The CDR3 is made up of 15 amino acids. CDR1 is SGDLS, CDR2 YYNGEE, per germline. CDR3 residues: CASSVDVGGANEQYF. The CDR3 DNA reads as TGTGCCAGCAGCGTAGATGTCGGGGGGGCTAACGAGCAGTACTTC. Full variable domain (missing parts from reference TRBV9 and TRBJ2-7): DSGVTQTPKHLITATGQRVTLRCSPRSGDLSVYWYQQSLDQGLQFLIQYYNGEERAKGNILERFSAQQFPDLHSELNLSSLELGDSALYFCASSVDVGGANEQYFGPGTRLTVT.

The chain couples TRBV19 to TRBJ1-3; D perhaps matches TRBD1 (6 bases). This CDR3 has 15 amino acids. Germline V CDR1 and CDR2: LNHDA, SQIVND (reference sequence). V gave up 7 bases and J gave up 4 bases, with 17 bases separating them. The CDR3 sequence is CASTVTGSAGNTIYF. CDR3 sequence (DNA): TGTGCCAGTACCGTAACAGGGAGCGCCGGAAACACCATATATTTT.

The V call is TRBV3-1 (or the pseudogene TRBV3-2), the J call TRBJ2-2; TRBD2 matches at 7 bases. The CDR3 contains 17 residues. CDR1 is LGHDT, CDR2 YNNKEL, per germline (reference sequence). J gave up 2 bases and V 0 bases, and 6 bases lay outside the gene matches. The CDR3 DNA follows: TGTGCCAGCAGCCAAGATGAGAGCGGGGTAAACACCGGGGAGCTGTTTTTT. This codes for CASSQDESGVNTGELFF.

The chain has TRBV5-1 and TRBJ1-1; D might be TRBD1 (5 bases). Germline V gene data show CDR1 as SGHRS and CDR2 as YFSETQ. The CDR3 length is 14 residues. Trimming took 5 bases from V and 1 from J, leaving 12 bases between them. As DNA, the CDR3 is TGCGCCAGCAGACTCGAGACAGAGAACACTGAAGCTTTCTTT. Protein: CASRLETENTEAFF. The full variable domain, in which reference TRBV5-1 and TRBJ1-1 provide the parts outside the CDR3, is KAGVTQTPRYLIKTRGQQVTLSCSPISGHRSVSWYQQTPGQGLQFLFEYFSETQRNKGNFPGRFSGRQFSNSRSEMNVSTLELGDSALYLCASRLETENTEAFFGQGTRLTVV.

The gene calls are TRBV2 and TRBJ1-1; 7 positions match TRBD1. The CDR3 loop spans 14 amino acids. Germline-derived CDR1 and CDR2 are SNHLY and FYNNEI. V shed 3 bases, J shed 5 bases, and the junction held 6 bases outside the gene matches. For the CDR3, the DNA is TGTGCCAGCAGTGACGTGACAGGGACAACTGAAGCTTTCTTT. Amino acids: CASSDVTGTTEAFF. The full variable domain, with the rest looked up from reference TRBV2 and TRBJ1-1, is EPEVTQTPSHQVTQMGQEVILRCVPISNHLYFYWYRQILGQKVEFLVSFYNNEISEKSEIFDDQFSVERPDGSNFTLKIRSTKLEDSAMYFCASSDVTGTTEAFFGQGTRLTVV.

The CDR3 region has the DNA TGTGCCAGCAGCTTGGAGGGACAAATCATGAACACTGAAGCTTTCTTT. It translates to CASSLEGQIMNTEAFF. The V and J genes are TRBV5-8 and TRBJ1-1; a weak D match, TRBD1 (6 bases). The CDR3 runs to 16 residues. Germline V CDR1 and CDR2: SGHTS, YDEGEE. The germline V and J ends were trimmed by 0 bases and 0 bases, with 12 bases remaining between them.

As regards this clone: Other DNA sequences of this sample code for an identical CDR3. The CDR3 DNA sequence: TGTGCCAGCAGTCTACAGGGGTATGGCTACACCTTC. Its translation is CASSLQGYGYTF. This chain links TRBV28 with TRBJ1-2; 7 bases agree with TRBD1. Germline V gene data show CDR1 as MDHEN and CDR2 as SYDVKM. The CDR3 is 12 residues long. Losses at the gene ends were 5 bases for V and 5 bases for J; bases not matched to a gene: 2.

This CDR3 is CASSTGTLGGFF. The CDR3 DNA reads as TGTGCCAGCAGCACCGGGACCTTGGGAGGGTTCTTC. The chain employs TRBV7-9 and TRBJ2-1; a possible D gene is TRBD2 (6 bases). With 5 bases removed from V and 15 bases from J, the gap between germline ends came to 17 bases. The germline V gene has CDR1 SEHNR and CDR2 FQNEAQ (reference sequence). The CDR3 runs 12 residues.

In DNA form, the CDR3 reads TGTGCCAGCAGCCAAGGCTATTGGGCTGACCTTCCCCAAAACATTCAGTACTTC. It yields the protein CASSQGYWADLPQNIQYF. J is TRBJ2-4 and V is TRBV3-1 (or the pseudogene TRBV3-2); D unresolved. CDR1 is LGHDT, CDR2 YNNKEL, per germline (reference sequence). This CDR3 spans 18 amino acids. V dropped 1 base and J dropped 5 bases, with 21 bases sitting between them.

V gene TRBV4-3 combines with J gene TRBJ1-4; possibly TRBD1 for D (6 bases). The germline V gene encodes CDR1 LGHNA and CDR2 YSLEER. V lost 3 bases, J lost 5 bases, and 13 bases lay in between. This CDR3 is built from 15 residues. CDR3 region: CASSQATGHNEKLFF. The CDR3, as DNA: TGCGCCAGCAGCCAGGCAACAGGGCACAATGAAAAACTGTTTTTT.

The chain joins TRBV30 to TRBJ2-1; 9 bases fit TRBD1. The trim removed 0 bases at V and 6 bases at J, leaving 3 bases unmatched. This CDR3 is built from 14 residues. CDR1 GTSNPN and CDR2 SVGIG come from the germline V gene (reference sequence). The CDR3 loop reads CAWSVGDRANEQFF. The CDR3 region has the DNA TGTGCCTGGAGTGTTGGGGACAGGGCCAATGAGCAGTTCTTC.

The rearrangement joins TRBV3-1 (or the pseudogene TRBV3-2) to TRBJ2-3; 8 bases are a match to TRBD1. The V segment lost 4 bases and the J segment 1 base; nucleotides outside the gene matches: 1. This CDR3 spans 14 amino acids. The germline CDR1 and CDR2 sequences are LGHDT and YNNKEL (reference sequence). CDR3: CASSLTGGTDTQYF. In DNA form, the CDR3 reads TGTGCCAGCAGCCTGACAGGGGGCACAGATACGCAGTATTTT.

The chain carries TRBV4-3 and TRBJ2-5; the match to TRBD1 covers 7 bases. Germline V gives CDR1 LGHNA, CDR2 YSLEER. Trimming took 1 base from V and 5 from J; bases not matched to a gene: 10. The CDR3 runs 16 residues. CDR3 in DNA: TGCGCCAGCAGCCAAGCTTCGCCAGGGGGACGGGAGACCCAGTACTTC. This gives the protein CASSQASPGGRETQYF.

The chain carries TRBV7-8 and TRBJ1-6, with D maybe TRBD1 (5 bases). In germline, CDR1 is SGHVS, CDR2 FQNEAQ. The CDR3 loop spans 19 amino acids. The V and J ends lost 5 bases and 1 base respectively, with 21 bases between them. CDR3 nucleotides: TGTGCCAGCAGCCCACTAGGGACTTCAGAATGGTCCTATAATTCACCCCTCCACTTT. Translation: CASSPLGTSEWSYNSPLHF.

V and J are TRBV19 and TRBJ1-2; the D gene is possibly TRBD1 (5 bases). Trimming cost V 5 bases and J 4 bases, with 14 bases left between them. The CDR3 consists of 14 residues. CDR1 is LNHDA, CDR2 SQIVND, per germline (reference sequence). CDR3 sequence: CASSWGTAPYGYTF. The CDR3 DNA follows: TGTGCCAGTAGTTGGGGGACTGCCCCCTATGGCTACACCTTC.

The chain combines TRBV7-2 with TRBJ2-7, with D possibly TRBD1 on 6 matching bases. CDR3 length: 15 residues. Trimming shortened V by 1 base and J by 5 bases, and 15 bases separated the two germline ends. Germline lookup yields CDR1 SGHTA and CDR2 FQGNSA. CDR3 coding DNA: TGTGCCAGCAGCTTAGGGGTACAGGGTAGGCACGAGCAGTACTTC. Translation gives CASSLGVQGRHEQYF.